Presented here are 24 T cell receptor beta chains from one specimen sequenced in a study of shared clonotypes between healthy human individuals. Libraries were prepared by immunoSEQ multiplex PCR; TCRdb keeps only in-frame clonotypes and omits some of them. The sample contains under 550,000 clones, about 96% of which appear only once. Sequenced material: naive CD4+ T cells sorted from blood. Subset: CD45RA+ positively selected. These TCRs come from a woman younger than 45 in good health.

This rearrangement joins TRBV7-2 to TRBJ2-1; 7 nucleotides agree with TRBD2. V gave up 5 bases and J gave up 9 bases; unmatched junction bases: 7. CDR3 length: 13 residues. Germline loops: CDR1 SGHTA, CDR2 FQGNSA. The CDR3 coding sequence is TGTGCCAGCAGCCGCCCCGGGGGGAGTGAGCAGTTCTTC. Its protein product is CASSRPGGSEQFF.

This chain joins TRBV6-6 and TRBJ1-5; D remains unclear. Germline assignment: CDR1 MNHNY and CDR2 SVGAGI (reference sequence). V was pared by 8 bases and J by 8 bases, with 16 bases between. The CDR3 contains 13 residues. The chain's CDR3 is CASGRTEVEPQHF. DNA of the CDR3: TGTGCCAGCGGTAGGACCGAGGTAGAGCCCCAGCATTTT.

This chain uses TRBV19 with TRBJ2-5, with D hard to call. The J call may be in error: the DNA end matches TRBJ2-7 better. The CDR3 loop spans 14 amino acids. Germline V gives CDR1 LNHDA, CDR2 SQIVND (reference sequence). The CDR3 nucleotides are TGTGCCAGTAGTAAAGTGTCGAGCTCCTACGAGCAGTACTTC. Encoded protein: CASSKVSSSYEQYF.

The DNA of the CDR3 is TGTGCCAGCAGTTTTGACAGACTCACCGCTTACAATCAGCCCCAGCATTTT. Encoded protein: CASSFDRLTAYNQPQHF. The chain couples TRBV27 to TRBJ1-5, with D perhaps matching TRBD1 (5 bases). Trimming stripped 3 bases from V and 3 bases from J, with 18 bases between. CDR1 is MNHEY and CDR2 is SMNVEV in the germline V gene (reference sequence). The CDR3 consists of 17 residues.

V is TRBV28 and J is TRBJ2-7; 9 nucleotides agree with TRBD2. The CDR3 has 16 residues. Looked up from germline, CDR1 is MDHEN and CDR2 is SYDVKM. After removal of 6 bases from V and 10 bases from J, the junction contained 19 bases not matched to a gene. The CDR3 protein is CASSYRTGLASEIQYF. CDR3 nucleotides: TGTGCCAGCAGCTACCGGACAGGACTAGCGTCTGAAATCCAGTACTTC.

As concerns this clone: Other DNA sequences in this sample translate to the same CDR3. The V and J genes are TRBV18 and TRBJ2-7; 13 bases map to TRBD2. CDR1 is KGHSH and CDR2 is LQKENI in the germline V gene. The CDR3 contains 15 residues. J gave up 2 bases and V 4 bases, and 2 bases lay outside the gene matches. The CDR3 DNA is TGTGCCAGCTCACGTGGACTAGCGGGAGCCTACGAGCAGTACTTC. It specifies CASSRGLAGAYEQYF.

In its sample, this clone was seen once. The CDR3 DNA reads as TGTGCCAGCAGTTGGGGCTCCGGGTACAATGAGCAGTTCTTC. This gives the protein CASSWGSGYNEQFF. The rearrangement uses TRBV7-9 and TRBJ2-1, with a weak D call TRBD1 (5 bases). The CDR3 covers 14 residues. CDR1 is SEHNR, CDR2 FQNEAQ, per germline (reference sequence). V was shortened by 6 bases and J by 4 bases, with 13 bases between the two germline ends.

The chain links TRBV5-1 to TRBJ2-6, with D perhaps TRBD1 (6 bases). The CDR3 runs 20 residues. CDR1 and CDR2 (germline): SGHRS, YFSETQ. V was shortened by 4 bases and J by 0 bases, with 23 bases between the two germline ends. This CDR3 reads CASSGTREGVVLSGANVLTF. The CDR3 DNA is TGCGCCAGCAGCGGGACCCGAGAGGGGGTTGTGCTCTCTGGGGCCAACGTCCTGACTTTC.

The V and J genes are TRBV28 and TRBJ2-7; no definite D call. V dropped 6 bases and J dropped 2 bases, with 17 bases sitting between them. The CDR3 contains 15 residues. Germline V lookup: CDR1 MDHEN, CDR2 SYDVKM. The chain's CDR3 is CASSRGPFLTYEQYF. CDR3 nucleotides: TGTGCCAGCAGCCGTGGCCCTTTCCTAACCTACGAGCAGTACTTC.

CDR3 protein: CATSRAWVAGSTDTQYF. The DNA of the CDR3 is TGTGCCACCAGCAGGGCCTGGGTTGCGGGCTCCACAGATACGCAGTATTTT. The chain links TRBV15 to TRBJ2-3; perhaps TRBD2 as D (5 bases). The germline CDR1 and CDR2 sequences are LNHNV and YYDKDF (reference sequence). The CDR3 totals 17 residues. V lost 3 bases to trimming and J lost 2 bases, with 18 bases between them.

The chain links TRBV10-3 to TRBJ2-1; weak D call: TRBD2 (5 bases). Germline V gives CDR1 ENHRY, CDR2 SYGVKD. The CDR3 has 17 amino acids. Trimming took off 3 bases at V and 4 bases at J, with 19 bases between the two ends. Here the CDR3 reads CAISDSAEHGFYNEQFF. The CDR3, as DNA: TGTGCCATCAGTGACTCAGCGGAGCACGGATTTTACAATGAGCAGTTCTTC.

V and J are TRBV7-2 and TRBJ2-5; 15 bases agree with TRBD2. The DNA end is a closer match to TRBJ2-7, so the J assignment may be wrong. The CDR3 runs 17 residues. Germline V gene data show CDR1 as SGHTA and CDR2 as FQGNSA. CDR3 loop: CASSGRTSGRDTYEQYF. CDR3 nucleotide sequence: TGTGCCAGCAGCGGAAGGACTAGCGGGAGGGATACCTACGAGCAGTACTTC.

Comments on this clone: Other DNA sequences within the sample encode an identical CDR3. The chain has TRBV2 and TRBJ1-1; TRBD1 might be the D (6 bases). This CDR3 spans 14 amino acids. Germline CDR1 and CDR2: SNHLY and FYNNEI. The V gene lost 2 bases and the J gene lost 0 bases, with 7 bases spanning the gap. The CDR3 coding sequence is TGTGCCAGCAGTGAACAGGGGATGAACACTGAAGCTTTCTTT. Translation gives CASSEQGMNTEAFF. Full variable domain (missing parts from reference TRBV2 and TRBJ1-1): EPEVTQTPSHQVTQMGQEVILRCVPISNHLYFYWYRQILGQKVEFLVSFYNNEISEKSEIFDDQFSVERPDGSNFTLKIRSTKLEDSAMYFCASSEQGMNTEAFFGQGTRLTVV.

This chain joins TRBV18 and TRBJ2-7; D is tentatively TRBD1 or TRBD2 (5 bases each). Germline CDR1 is KGHSH and CDR2 is LQKENI. The CDR3 covers 16 residues. The V end lost 4 bases, the J end lost 0 bases, and 16 bases lay between the germline ends. The CDR3 coding sequence is TGTGCCAGCTCACTCTTTAGGGACCAAAGCTCCTACGAGCAGTACTTC. Its translation: CASSLFRDQSSYEQYF.

This clone was picked up a small number of times. This chain joins TRBV29-1 and TRBJ2-2; D is ambiguous. This CDR3 spans 13 amino acids. Germline V gives CDR1 SQVTM, CDR2 ANQGSEA. V gave up 7 bases and J gave up 1 base, with 10 bases separating them. CDR3 nucleotides: TGCAGCGCTGGGTTTGTGAACACCGGGGAGCTGTTTTTT. This encodes CSAGFVNTGELFF.

The table lists this clone with a count of one. The sample carries other DNA sequences with the same CDR3. The genes are TRBV5-1 and TRBJ1-5; no definite D call. The CDR3 is 15 residues long. V dropped 0 bases and J dropped 0 bases, with 7 bases sitting between them. CDR1 is SGHRS and CDR2 is YFSETQ in the germline V gene. CDR3 in DNA: TGCGCCAGCAGCTTGGGAGTCTATAGCAATCAGCCCCAGCATTTT. Its translation is CASSLGVYSNQPQHF.

V gene TRBV28 combines with J gene TRBJ2-7, with 7 bases that match TRBD2. J was trimmed by 4 bases and V by 3 bases; bases with no gene match: 18. CDR3 length: 18 residues. CDR1 is MDHEN and CDR2 is SYDVKM in the germline V gene. The CDR3 protein is CASSFTVGRDEGRYEQYF. In DNA form, the CDR3 reads TGTGCCAGCAGTTTTACCGTAGGGAGGGACGAGGGCCGATACGAGCAGTACTTC.

This clone appeared once. CDR3 DNA: TGTGCCAGCAGCCCCCGGACAGGGCCTTGGGCGGGGGAGCAGTACTTC. Its protein product is CASSPRTGPWAGEQYF. The V call is TRBV9, the J call TRBJ2-7; 8 bases map to TRBD1. The CDR3 is 16 amino acids. V trimming: 4 bases; J trimming: 7 bases; junction bases outside the gene matches: 16. Per the germline V gene, CDR1 is SGDLS and CDR2 is YYNGEE. The full variable domain, completed using reference TRBV9 and TRBJ2-7, is DSGVTQTPKHLITATGQRVTLRCSPRSGDLSVYWYQQSLDQGLQFLIQYYNGEERAKGNILERFSAQQFPDLHSELNLSSLELGDSALYFCASSPRTGPWAGEQYFGPGTRLTVT.

This clone was recorded once. The chain combines TRBV6-1 with TRBJ2-1, with 9 bases that match TRBD1. Germline lookup yields CDR1 MNHNS and CDR2 SASEGT. Trimming took 6 bases from V and 10 from J; bases not matched to a gene: 13. The CDR3 extends over 15 amino acids. CDR3 amino acids: CASRAGQGRQREQFF. CDR3 in DNA: TGTGCCAGCAGGGCTGGACAGGGGCGCCAGCGGGAGCAGTTCTTC.

V gene TRBV7-9 combines with J gene TRBJ1-1; D is possibly TRBD1 (6 bases). V lost 0 bases and J lost 5, with 7 bases in between. From germline, CDR1 is SEHNR and CDR2 FQNEAQ (reference sequence). The length of the CDR3 is 13 residues. The CDR3: CASSLARGTEAFF. In DNA, the CDR3 is TGTGCCAGCAGCTTAGCGAGGGGGACTGAAGCTTTCTTT.

V usage is TRBV7-9 and J usage is TRBJ1-3; D gene ambiguous. V was clipped by 6 bases and J by 0 bases, with 6 bases between them. The CDR3 covers 13 residues. The germline V gene has CDR1 SEHNR and CDR2 FQNEAQ (reference sequence). For the CDR3, the DNA is TGTGCCAGCAGGGAGAGCTCTGGAAACACCATATATTTT. This gives the protein CASRESSGNTIYF.

This sequence joins TRBV11-2 and TRBJ2-7, with 7 bases lining up with TRBD1. The germline CDR1 and CDR2 sequences are SGHAT and FQNNGV. V was clipped by 5 bases and J by 0 bases; unmatched bases: 10. The CDR3 runs 16 residues. The CDR3 sequence: CASSTNAGTVSYEQYF. The CDR3, as DNA: TGTGCCAGCAGCACCAATGCCGGGACAGTCTCCTACGAGCAGTACTTC.

This clone was picked up one time. This chain joins TRBV6-1 and TRBJ1-1; a weak D match, TRBD1 (5 bases). CDR1 is MNHNS, CDR2 SASEGT, per germline. Trimming left V 0 bases short and J 4 bases short, with 12 bases between. The CDR3 loop spans 15 amino acids. CDR3 nucleotide sequence: TGTGCCAGCAGTGAAGCGGTGGGGCTGGGCACTGAAGCTTTCTTT. As protein: CASSEAVGLGTEAFF.

Regarding this clone: This same CDR3 is encoded by further DNA sequences in the sample. J is TRBJ1-1 and V is TRBV6-6; the D is unclear. Germline V gives CDR1 MNHNY, CDR2 SVGAGI (reference sequence). The CDR3 is made up of 11 amino acids. V shed 2 bases and J shed 8 bases, with 6 bases lying between them. This CDR3 reads CASSYVTEAFF. CDR3 sequence (DNA): TGTGCCAGCAGTTACGTAACCGAAGCTTTCTTT.